This T cell receptor (beta chain) was sequenced for a study of T-cell reconstitution after alpha-beta-depleted transplantation in children. A library of TCRbeta sequences, prepared with unique molecular identifiers, was generated. TCRdb used MiXCR to reprocess the PCR reads, holding one entry per CDR3 protein. The repertoire holds 55,000 to 70,000 distinct CDR3 sequences, with under 13% as singletons. This clonotype was detected ten times or more. In germline, CDR1 is ENHRY, CDR2 SYGVKD. CDR3 length: 12 residues. V was cut by 0 bases and J by 7 bases, with 4 bases left in between. This TCR came from a boy aged 5-17 years with acute myeloid leukemia, due to receive a stem cell transplant. Sample: PBMCs, taken before TCRalphabeta/CD19-depleted stem cell transplant. The chain recombines TRBV10-3 with TRBJ2-1; the D is unclear. The CDR3 sequence is CAISESSNEQFF. The CDR3 DNA is TGTGCCATCAGTGAGTCGTCAAATGAGCAGTTCTTC.